The rows below give T cell receptor beta chains drawn from one sample of a study of shared clonotypes between healthy human individuals. Profiling relied on immunoSEQ multiplex PCR, and the TCRdb table lists in-frame clones only, not all of them. The sample consists of about 380,000 clones, 96% of them appearing once. Sequenced material: memory CD8+ T cells sorted from blood. The receptors shown here come from a man aged 30-40 years in good health. Each CDR3 is given with its conserved first and last residue. The order of the fields is clone size, D gene, V gene, J gene, CDR3 protein, CDR3 DNA. The D gene is left open where the match is weak. For some rows the clone size is stated as once, few or many, or as a class when expanded; others skip it.

size: -
D: TRBD2
V: TRBV5-6
J: TRBJ2-3
CDR3: CASSLLAGVGDTQYF
DNA: TGTGCCAGCAGCCTACTAGCGGGAGTAGGAGATACGCAGTATTTT

size: -
D: -
V: TRBV6-5
J: TRBJ2-7
CDR3: CASSTRGGSYEQYF
DNA: TGTGCCAGCAGTACACGGGGCGGTTCCTACGAGCAGTACTTC

size: once
D: -
V: TRBV11-2
J: TRBJ1-1
CDR3: CASSPRQDATEAFF
DNA: TGTGCCAGCAGTCCCAGACAGGACGCCACTGAAGCTTTCTTT

size: -
D: -
V: TRBV6-6
J: TRBJ2-5
CDR3: CASSAEQGTKTQYF
DNA: TGTGCCAGCAGTGCGGAACAGGGAACGAAGACCCAGTACTTC

size: -
D: -
V: TRBV20-1
J: TRBJ1-5
CDR3: CSASSGGSQHF
DNA: TGCAGTGCTAGTTCGGGTGGGTCCCAGCATTTT

size: -
D: -
V: TRBV6-1
J: TRBJ1-2
CDR3: CASSGDGRDGYTF
DNA: TGTGCCAGCAGTGGGGATGGTAGGGATGGCTACACCTTC

size: -
D: -
V: TRBV30
J: TRBJ2-1
CDR3: CAWSVTGYNEQFF
DNA: TGTGCCTGGAGTGTGACTGGCTACAATGAGCAGTTCTTC

size: -
D: -
V: TRBV15
J: TRBJ2-1
CDR3: CATSLPGAIYNEQFF
DNA: TGTGCCACCAGTCTACCTGGGGCAATTTACAATGAGCAGTTCTTC

size: -
D: TRBD2
V: TRBV5-1
J: TRBJ2-1
CDR3: CASRRIAGVWYEQFF
DNA: TGCGCCAGCAGAAGGATAGCGGGAGTGTGGTATGAGCAGTTCTTC

size: once
D: -
V: TRBV2
J: TRBJ1-5
CDR3: CASSDLQGRNQPQHF
DNA: TGTGCCAGCAGTGACTTACAGGGACGGAATCAGCCCCAGCATTTT

size: -
D: -
V: TRBV5-1
J: TRBJ2-3
CDR3: CASSFRTPVGDTQYF
DNA: TGCGCCAGCAGCTTTCGGACCCCGGTGGGAGATACGCAGTATTTT

size: -
D: TRBD2
V: TRBV9
J: TRBJ2-3
CDR3: CASSVGLAGGSTDTQYF
DNA: TGTGCCAGCAGCGTGGGACTAGCGGGAGGCTCCACAGATACGCAGTATTTT

size: -
D: TRBD1
V: TRBV11-2
J: TRBJ2-5
CDR3: CASSQGTGSYF
DNA: TGTGCCAGCAGCCAAGGGACAGGGTCGTACTTC

size: -
D: TRBD1
V: TRBV5-6
J: TRBJ1-4
CDR3: CASSLARTGGLANEKLFF
DNA: TGTGCCAGCAGCTTGGCCAGGACAGGGGGCTTGGCTAATGAAAAACTGTTTTTT

size: -
D: -
V: TRBV5-1
J: TRBJ2-6
CDR3: CASSLAGANVLTF
DNA: TGCGCCAGCAGCTTAGCTGGGGCCAACGTCCTGACTTTC

size: -
D: TRBD2
V: TRBV28
J: TRBJ2-1
CDR3: CASSARLAGYNEQFF
DNA: TGTGCCAGCAGTGCCAGACTAGCGGGGTACAATGAGCAGTTCTTC

size: -
D: -
V: TRBV28
J: TRBJ2-3
CDR3: CASSLEAGGTDTQYF
DNA: TGTGCCAGCAGTTTGGAGGCAGGGGGCACAGATACGCAGTATTTT

size: -
D: -
V: TRBV18
J: TRBJ2-2
CDR3: CASSPWGPANTGELFF
DNA: TGTGCCAGCTCACCGTGGGGTCCCGCGAACACCGGGGAGCTGTTTTTT

size: -
D: -
V: TRBV9
J: TRBJ2-7
CDR3: CASSAEVEGEQYF
DNA: TGTGCCAGCAGCGCAGAGGTGGAGGGAGAGCAGTACTTC

size: -
D: -
V: TRBV2
J: TRBJ2-3
CDR3: CASSESGPLADTQYF
DNA: TGTGCCAGCAGTGAATCGGGGCCTTTAGCAGATACGCAGTATTTT

size: -
D: TRBD2
V: TRBV5-6
J: TRBJ2-2
CDR3: CASSALAGVGELFF
DNA: TGTGCCAGCAGCGCACTAGCGGGCGTCGGGGAGCTGTTTTTT

size: -
D: TRBD2
V: TRBV10-1
J: TRBJ2-3
CDR3: CASSEGTSGSTDTQYF
DNA: TGCGCCAGCAGTGAGGGGACTAGCGGTTCGACAGATACGCAGTATTTT

size: -
D: -
V: TRBV19
J: TRBJ2-1
CDR3: CASSIRLVRDEQFF
DNA: TGTGCCAGTAGTATAAGACTAGTGCGAGATGAGCAGTTCTTC

size: -
D: -
V: TRBV19
J: TRBJ1-5
CDR3: CASSIDRVQPQHF
DNA: TGTGCCAGTAGTATAGATCGAGTCCAGCCCCAGCATTTT

size: -
D: TRBD1
V: TRBV18
J: TRBJ1-2
CDR3: CASSLSGTGDGYGYTF
DNA: TGTGCCAGCTCACTATCCGGGACAGGGGACGGCTATGGCTACACCTTC

size: once
D: -
V: TRBV25-1
J: TRBJ2-3
CDR3: CASSEGSPRTDTQYF
DNA: TGTGCCAGCAGTGAAGGAAGCCCGAGGACAGATACGCAGTATTTT

size: -
D: TRBD2
V: TRBV6-9
J: TRBJ2-7
CDR3: CASSYTSGRAEQYF
DNA: TGTGCCAGCAGTTACACTAGCGGGAGGGCCGAGCAGTACTTC

size: -
D: -
V: TRBV30
J: TRBJ1-1
CDR3: CAWSLNTEAFF
DNA: TGTGCCTGGAGTTTGAACACTGAAGCTTTCTTT

size: -
D: -
V: TRBV5-6
J: TRBJ2-7
CDR3: CASSFKLASRHEQYF
DNA: TGTGCCAGCAGCTTTAAACTAGCAAGTCGCCACGAGCAGTACTTC

size: -
D: -
V: TRBV20-1
J: TRBJ2-7
CDR3: CSARAWDQQYF
DNA: TGCAGTGCTAGAGCCTGGGATCAGCAGTACTTC

size: once
D: -
V: TRBV6-1
J: TRBJ2-7
CDR3: CAAALLGEQYF
DNA: TGTGCCGCGGCCCTTCTAGGCGAGCAGTACTTC

size: -
D: -
V: TRBV11-2
J: TRBJ1-1
CDR3: CASSGAVNTEAFF
DNA: TGTGCCAGCAGCGGGGCAGTGAACACTGAAGCTTTCTTT

size: once
D: -
V: TRBV28
J: TRBJ2-1
CDR3: CASTLGRYNEQFF
DNA: TGTGCCAGCACCCTGGGACGGTACAATGAGCAGTTCTTC

size: -
D: -
V: TRBV2
J: TRBJ1-3
CDR3: CASSEAPGAGNTIYF
DNA: TGTGCCAGCAGTGAAGCCCCAGGGGCTGGAAACACCATATATTTT

size: -
D: -
V: TRBV19
J: TRBJ1-4
CDR3: CASSSDRPNEKLFF
DNA: TGTGCCAGTAGTAGTGACAGGCCTAATGAAAAACTGTTTTTT

size: -
D: -
V: TRBV7-8
J: TRBJ2-1
CDR3: CASSLAGQFRFF
DNA: TGTGCCAGCAGCTTAGCCGGACAGTTTCGGTTCTTC

size: once
D: -
V: TRBV19
J: TRBJ2-7
CDR3: CASSIEPIPGRLYDEQYF
DNA: TGTGCCAGTAGTATTGAACCGATTCCGGGACGGCTTTATGACGAGCAGTACTTC

size: -
D: -
V: TRBV29-1
J: TRBJ2-3
CDR3: CSVMRGGANTDTQYF
DNA: TGCAGCGTGATGCGGGGCGGCGCAAACACAGATACGCAGTATTTT

size: -
D: -
V: TRBV28
J: TRBJ2-1
CDR3: CASSPLGGRGNEQFF
DNA: TGTGCCAGCAGTCCCCTGGGGGGGAGGGGGAATGAGCAGTTCTTC

size: -
D: TRBD2
V: TRBV30
J: TRBJ2-1
CDR3: CAWSGPGLAAQQFF
DNA: TGTGCCTGGTCCGGTCCGGGACTAGCCGCCCAGCAGTTCTTC

size: -
D: -
V: TRBV30
J: TRBJ1-3
CDR3: CAWTGNPGNTIYF
DNA: TGTGCCTGGACCGGAAATCCTGGAAACACCATATATTTT

size: -
D: -
V: TRBV5-4
J: TRBJ2-2
CDR3: CASSFRDFNTGELFF
DNA: TGTGCCAGCAGCTTCCGGGACTTCAACACCGGGGAGCTGTTTTTT

size: -
D: TRBD1
V: TRBV28
J: TRBJ1-3
CDR3: CASSLDRGRTGNTIYF
DNA: TGTGCCAGCAGTTTAGACAGGGGGAGAACTGGAAACACCATATATTTT

size: -
D: TRBD1
V: TRBV28
J: TRBJ2-3
CDR3: CASSLSRDRGTDTQYF
DNA: TGTGCCAGCAGTTTGTCCCGGGACAGGGGGACAGATACGCAGTATTTT

size: -
D: -
V: TRBV7-2
J: TRBJ2-7
CDR3: CASSLAPRGLKIYEQYF
DNA: TGTGCCAGCAGCTTAGCGCCGAGGGGACTTAAGATCTACGAGCAGTACTTC